The 2 T cell receptor beta chains below were found in one sample sequenced in a study of cytomegalovirus exposure and HLA in healthy donors. PCR involved 60 Vbeta and 13 Jbeta primers. Measured with immunoSEQ multiplex PCR; TCRdb has only the in-frame clones, and not every one. The data show approximately 150,000 clones, with approximately 71% seen just once and approximately 5.6% held by the top ten. The sequencing sample was made of PBMCs. These receptors were taken from a woman in her late teens or twenties in good health and CMV-seropositive.

A few counts support this clone. The chain's CDR3 is CASSPQGLEQYF. DNA of the CDR3: TGCGCCAGCAGCCCCCAGGGACTCGAGCAGTACTTC. The V gene is TRBV4-1, the J gene TRBJ2-7; possibly TRBD2 for D (6 bases). The CDR3 spans 12 residues. Germline V gene sequence: CDR1 MGHRA, CDR2 YSYEKL. V was cut by 4 bases and J by 6 bases, with 10 bases left in between.

CDR3 residues: CASSLGDRVDEQFF. For the CDR3, the DNA is TGTGCCAGCAGCTTAGGGGACAGGGTCGATGAGCAGTTCTTC. The gene calls are TRBV11-2 and TRBJ2-1; 9 bases are shared with TRBD1. Germline CDR1 reads SGHAT; CDR2 reads FQNNGV. The CDR3 runs to 14 residues. V shed 1 base and J 8 bases; nucleotides not matched to a gene: 3.